The 21 T cell receptor beta chains given below trace back to one sample, sequenced in a study of blood T cell repertoires in COVID-19. Data came from immunoSEQ multiplex PCR; TCRdb stores just in-frame clones and leaves some out. In the table there are about 210,000 clones, around 80% of which are singletons. The source material was peripheral blood. The source of these receptors is a woman of 80 years or more with COVID-19, enrolled during active disease.

A single count supports this clone. This chain links TRBV28 with TRBJ1-4; 7 bases fit TRBD1. The V gene end was trimmed by 6 bases and the J gene end by 10 bases; junction bases not matched to a gene: 11. CDR3 size: 14 residues. CDR1 is MDHEN and CDR2 is SYDVKM in the germline V gene. The CDR3 coding sequence is TGTGCCAGCAGGGTAGACAGGGATGGGGGAAAACTGTTTTTT. Translation gives CASRVDRDGGKLFF.

V is TRBV19 and J is TRBJ2-1, with D perhaps TRBD2 (5 bases). V was clipped by 10 bases and J by 4 bases, with 11 bases between them. The CDR3 runs to 12 residues. CDR1 and CDR2 from the germline V gene are LNHDA and SQIVND (reference sequence). The CDR3 reads CAIGVSYNEQFF. The CDR3 DNA reads TGTGCCATCGGGGTGAGTTACAATGAGCAGTTCTTC.

This chain joins TRBV5-1 and TRBJ2-7; 12 bases agree with TRBD2. V lost 4 bases and J lost 3; bases outside the gene matches: 2. CDR1 and CDR2 (germline): SGHRS, YFSETQ. This CDR3 contains 14 residues. CDR3 bases: TGCGCCAGCAGCCCGACTAGCGGGAGCTACGAGCAGTACTTC. Translating gives CASSPTSGSYEQYF. Together with reference TRBV5-1 and TRBJ2-7, the CDR3 gives the full variable domain: KAGVTQTPRYLIKTRGQQVTLSCSPISGHRSVSWYQQTPGQGLQFLFEYFSETQRNKGNFPGRFSGRQFSNSRSEMNVSTLELGDSALYLCASSPTSGSYEQYFGPGTRLTVT.

The chain uses TRBV6-5 and TRBJ2-7; possibly TRBD1 for D (5 bases). The CDR3 length is 15 residues. V lost 6 bases and J 3 bases, leaving 18 bases between the germline ends. Germline V gene lookup returns CDR1 MNHEY and CDR2 SVGAGI. Here the CDR3 DNA reads TGTGCCAGCAGATACAGGAGCCCCCCTGACTACGAGCAGTACTTC. It specifies CASRYRSPPDYEQYF.

The rearrangement joins TRBV5-4 to TRBJ1-3; 8 nucleotides agree with TRBD1. CDR1 SGHNT and CDR2 YYREEE come from the germline V gene (reference sequence). With V trimmed by 4 bases and J by 2 bases, 2 bases remained unmatched. The CDR3 has 14 residues. The CDR3 coding sequence is TGTGCCAGCAGCCAGACAGGGGCTGGAAACACCATATATTTT. This sequence encodes CASSQTGAGNTIYF.

The gene calls are TRBV5-1 and TRBJ1-1, with D perhaps TRBD1 (5 bases). This CDR3 contains 15 residues. Between the trimmed V and J ends, which lost 8 bases and 1 base, there was a span of 18 bases. Germline CDR1 SGHRS, CDR2 YFSETQ. CDR3 in amino acids: CASQTGSLGNTEAFF. In DNA form, the CDR3 reads TGCGCCAGTCAAACAGGCTCCCTGGGGAACACTGAAGCTTTCTTT.

This clone was recorded a few times. This chain uses TRBV4-1 with TRBJ1-1; no definite D call. Trimming pared 0 bases from V and 10 bases from J, leaving 9 bases between. The CDR3 length is 12 residues. Germline V CDR1 and CDR2: MGHRA, YSYEKL. CDR3 protein: CASSQEEGRAFF. The CDR3 DNA is TGCGCCAGCAGCCAAGAGGAGGGAAGAGCTTTCTTT.

The rearrangement uses TRBV5-5 and TRBJ1-5, with D tentatively TRBD1 (6 bases). The CDR3 loop spans 17 amino acids. Per germline, CDR1 SGHKS and CDR2 YYEKEE (reference sequence). Trimming left V 4 bases short and J 4 bases short, with 21 bases between. Here the CDR3 DNA reads TGTGCCAGCAGCGGGGGGGCGGGGGCGGTGAGGAATCAGCCCCAGCATTTT. This encodes CASSGGAGAVRNQPQHF.

The J gene is TRBJ2-3, the V gene TRBV6-5; 8 positions match TRBD1. CDR3 length: 14 amino acids. Looked up from germline, CDR1 is MNHEY and CDR2 is SVGAGI. The trim removed 2 bases at V and 3 bases at J, leaving 1 base unmatched. As DNA, the CDR3 is TGTGCCAGCAGTTACGGACAGGGAACAGATACGCAGTATTTT. Translation: CASSYGQGTDTQYF.

This chain connects TRBV5-5 to TRBJ1-5; D not resolved. Germline CDR1 and CDR2: SGHKS and YYEKEE (reference sequence). V lost 3 bases and J 0 bases, leaving 7 bases between the germline ends. The CDR3 has 14 residues. Here the CDR3 reads CASSYSHSNQPQHF. The CDR3 nucleotides are TGTGCCAGCAGCTACAGCCATAGCAATCAGCCCCAGCATTTT.

The rearrangement links TRBV9 to TRBJ2-1, with TRBD1 identical over 9 bases. The V and J ends lost 4 bases and 7 bases, in that order; junction bases with no gene match: 6. CDR3 length: 14 amino acids. CDR1 and CDR2 from the germline V gene are SGDLS and YYNGEE. The CDR3 here is CASSQQGARNEQFF. The CDR3 nucleotides read TGTGCCAGCAGCCAACAGGGGGCTAGAAATGAGCAGTTCTTC.

The J gene is TRBJ1-1, the V gene TRBV7-8; the D gene is possibly TRBD1 (5 bases). Germline values: CDR1 SGHVS, CDR2 FQNEAQ. Trimming pared 0 bases from V and 8 bases from J, leaving 10 bases between. The CDR3 sequence is 13 residues long. In DNA, the CDR3 is TGTGCCAGCAGCTTAGCCGGGACTCCCGAAGCTTTCTTT. Encoded protein: CASSLAGTPEAFF.

The gene calls are TRBV28 and TRBJ1-2, with TRBD1 as a possible D gene (5 bases). The germline V gene has CDR1 MDHEN and CDR2 SYDVKM. V lost 2 bases to trimming and J lost 8 bases, with 18 bases between them. This CDR3 has 15 residues. The CDR3 loop reads CASSLSRGLTRGYTF. The CDR3 region has the DNA TGTGCCAGCAGTTTAAGTAGGGGCCTTACGAGGGGCTACACCTTC.

The chain combines TRBV19 with TRBJ1-4, with D possibly being TRBD1 (6 bases). The V gene's germline CDR1 is LNHDA and CDR2 SQIVND (reference sequence). Trimming removed 4 bases from V and 5 bases from J, with 11 bases in between. CDR3 length: 14 residues. The CDR3 nucleotides are TGTGCCAGTAGTACATGGACAGAGAATGAAAAACTGTTTTTT. Translation gives CASSTWTENEKLFF.

The rearrangement links TRBV6-1 to TRBJ1-3; TRBD1 agrees at 9 bases. In germline, CDR1 is MNHNS, CDR2 SASEGT. Trimming removed 3 bases from V and 3 bases from J; junction bases left unmatched: 3. CDR3 size: 15 residues. The CDR3 DNA reads TGTGCCAGCAGTGAGCGGACAGGGGATGGAAACACCATATATTTT. This codes for CASSERTGDGNTIYF.

V and J are TRBV6-5 and TRBJ2-2; 7 bases agree with TRBD1. Germline trimming cut 4 bases from V and 1 base from J; bases unmatched to any gene: 6. In germline, CDR1 is MNHEY, CDR2 SVGAGI. The CDR3 consists of 16 residues. The CDR3 DNA sequence: TGTGCCAGCAGTTTTGGTGACAGGGTGAACACCGGGGAGCTGTTTTTT. Encoded protein: CASSFGDRVNTGELFF.

The rearrangement uses TRBV4-1 and TRBJ2-3; 9 nucleotides line up with TRBD2. CDR3 size: 17 residues. Germline V CDR1 and CDR2: MGHRA, YSYEKL. V gave up 0 bases and J gave up 2 bases; unmatched junction bases: 6. The CDR3 nucleotides are TGCGCCAGCAGCCAAGAGTCTAGCGGGGCCAACACAGATACGCAGTATTTT. Its translation is CASSQESSGANTDTQYF.

The V and J genes are TRBV6-5 and TRBJ1-2, with D possibly being TRBD1 (6 bases). CDR1 and CDR2 from the germline V gene are MNHEY and SVGAGI. V lost 6 bases and J lost 3, with 17 bases in between. The CDR3 totals 15 residues. The CDR3, as DNA: TGTGCCAGCAGCAAACAGGGCCGACTCGACTATGGCTACACCTTC. This encodes CASSKQGRLDYGYTF.

The chain combines TRBV28 with TRBJ2-5; 8 bases match TRBD1. Trimming at V came to 6 bases and at J to 4 bases, leaving 13 bases not matched to a gene. The CDR3 runs to 16 residues. Looked up from germline, CDR1 is MDHEN and CDR2 is SYDVKM. The DNA for the CDR3 is TGTGCCAGCAGCCCAGGGGGCGCGGGTTTGGGAGAGACCCAGTACTTC. This sequence encodes CASSPGGAGLGETQYF.

The chain is built from TRBV7-2 and TRBJ1-1, with a weak D call TRBD1 (5 bases). Deletions cut 5 bases from V and 7 bases from J, with 14 bases between. Germline assignment: CDR1 SGHTA and CDR2 FQGNSA. CDR3 length equals 13 residues. The CDR3, as DNA: TGTGCCAGCAGCCCCAGGGTTCGCGATGAAGCTTTCTTT. This gives the protein CASSPRVRDEAFF.

DNA for the CDR3: TGTGCCAGTAGTCGGCTAGCGGGAGCATTTGAGCAGTTCTTC. Translating it yields CASSRLAGAFEQFF. The V call is TRBV19, the J call TRBJ2-1; 10 bases are a match to TRBD2. CDR3 length: 14 residues. The germline V gene encodes CDR1 LNHDA and CDR2 SQIVND (reference sequence). Losses at the gene ends were 5 bases for V and 9 bases for J; bases not matched to a gene: 7.